This is a list of T cell receptor beta chains from one sample in a study of shared clonotypes between healthy human individuals. Measured with immunoSEQ multiplex PCR; TCRdb has only the in-frame clones, and not every one. The top ten hold around 0.4% of the sample, which has approximately 2.5 million clones, 90% to 95% seen once. Source material: naive CD4+ T cells from PBMCs. These TCRs come from a man aged 18 to 29 in good health. Some clones in this sample may be carry-over from other donors' samples. The CDR3 runs from the conserved cysteine through the conserved F or W. The D gene is left open where the match is weak.

d_call: -; j_call: TRBJ1-2; v_call: TRBV6-1; cdr3_length: 15; cdr3_aa: CASSDGGRGAEGYTF; cdr3_nt: TGTGCCAGCAGTGATGGTGGCAGGGGAGCAGAAGGCTACACCTTC
d_call: TRBD1; j_call: TRBJ2-2; v_call: TRBV27; cdr3_length: 18; cdr3_aa: CASSIGTGVGWRTGELFF; cdr3_nt: TGTGCCAGCAGTATAGGGACAGGGGTTGGGTGGAGGACCGGGGAGCTGTTTTTT
d_call: TRBD2; j_call: TRBJ2-7; v_call: TRBV10-3; cdr3_length: 16; cdr3_aa: CAISEMVLAGLTEQYF; cdr3_nt: TGTGCCATCAGTGAGATGGTACTAGCGGGATTGACCGAGCAGTACTTC
d_call: -; j_call: TRBJ2-3; v_call: TRBV6-1; cdr3_length: 14; cdr3_aa: CASSGLGSTDTQYF; cdr3_nt: TGTGCCAGCAGTGGACTGGGAAGCACAGATACGCAGTATTTT
d_call: -; j_call: TRBJ2-2; v_call: TRBV7-2; cdr3_length: 14; cdr3_aa: CASSPKAATGELFF; cdr3_nt: TGTGCCAGCAGCCCGAAGGCAGCAACCGGGGAGCTGTTTTTT
d_call: TRBD2; j_call: TRBJ2-1; v_call: TRBV11-2; cdr3_length: 14; cdr3_aa: CASSSTGGGYEQFF; cdr3_nt: TGTGCCAGCAGCAGTACGGGGGGTGGGTATGAGCAGTTCTTC
d_call: -; j_call: TRBJ1-1; v_call: TRBV6-1; cdr3_length: 12; cdr3_aa: CASSPGPREAFF; cdr3_nt: TGTGCCAGCAGCCCGGGTCCGCGTGAAGCTTTCTTT
d_call: -; j_call: TRBJ2-7; v_call: TRBV28; cdr3_length: 15; cdr3_aa: CASSSPGTGSYEQYF; cdr3_nt: TGTGCCAGCAGTTCCCCCGGGACGGGCTCCTACGAGCAGTACTTC
d_call: TRBD1; j_call: TRBJ1-2; v_call: TRBV7-8; cdr3_length: 12; cdr3_aa: CASSMDRAGYTF; cdr3_nt: TGTGCCAGCAGTATGGACAGGGCTGGCTACACCTTC
d_call: -; j_call: TRBJ2-5; v_call: TRBV6-5; cdr3_length: 14; cdr3_aa: CASSSRPKRETQYF; cdr3_nt: TGTGCCAGCAGCTCGCGGCCAAAGCGGGAGACCCAGTACTTC
d_call: TRBD1; j_call: TRBJ2-4; v_call: TRBV2; cdr3_length: 18; cdr3_aa: CASSEGQGGTLAKNIQYF; cdr3_nt: TGTGCCAGCAGTGAAGGACAGGGGGGGACACTAGCCAAAAACATTCAGTACTTC
d_call: -; j_call: TRBJ2-2; v_call: TRBV5-1; cdr3_length: 15; cdr3_aa: CASSYRAGSAGELFF; cdr3_nt: TGCGCCAGCAGCTACCGGGCGGGATCAGCCGGGGAGCTGTTTTTT
d_call: TRBD2; j_call: TRBJ2-3; v_call: TRBV11-3; cdr3_length: 18; cdr3_aa: CASSLSFSGRGSADTQYF; cdr3_nt: TGTGCCAGCAGCTTATCATTCAGCGGGAGAGGGTCGGCAGATACGCAGTATTTT
d_call: -; j_call: TRBJ2-1; v_call: TRBV29-1; cdr3_length: 15; cdr3_aa: CSAQPGRDLYNEQFF; cdr3_nt: TGCAGCGCACAGCCGGGGCGGGACCTATACAATGAGCAGTTCTTC
d_call: -; j_call: TRBJ2-5; v_call: TRBV11-1; cdr3_length: 13; cdr3_aa: CASSLFRWETQYF; cdr3_nt: TGTGCCAGCAGCTTATTCCGTTGGGAGACCCAGTACTTC
d_call: -; j_call: TRBJ1-5; v_call: TRBV7-2; cdr3_length: 15; cdr3_aa: CASSYTTDSNQPQHF; cdr3_nt: TGTGCCAGCAGCTACACGACAGACAGCAATCAGCCCCAGCATTTT
d_call: -; j_call: TRBJ2-7; v_call: TRBV28; cdr3_length: 13; cdr3_aa: CAGKGSGSYEQYF; cdr3_nt: TGTGCCGGTAAGGGAAGCGGCTCCTACGAGCAGTACTTC
d_call: -; j_call: TRBJ1-1; v_call: TRBV15; cdr3_length: 12; cdr3_aa: CATSRSLEDAFF; cdr3_nt: TGTGCCACCAGCAGGTCCCTTGAGGACGCTTTCTTT
d_call: -; j_call: TRBJ1-3; v_call: TRBV5-1; cdr3_length: 15; cdr3_aa: CASSPGPSSGNTIYF; cdr3_nt: TGCGCCAGCAGCCCGGGACCTTCCTCTGGAAACACCATATATTTT
d_call: TRBD2; j_call: TRBJ2-7; v_call: TRBV6-5; cdr3_length: 14; cdr3_aa: CASRNQAGPYEQYF; cdr3_nt: TGTGCCAGCAGAAACCAAGCGGGACCTTACGAGCAGTACTTC
d_call: TRBD2; j_call: TRBJ2-2; v_call: TRBV5-1; cdr3_length: 14; cdr3_aa: CASRAAGVTGELFF; cdr3_nt: TGCGCCAGCAGGGCAGCGGGAGTCACCGGGGAGCTGTTTTTT
d_call: TRBD1; j_call: TRBJ1-2; v_call: TRBV5-1; cdr3_length: 14; cdr3_aa: CASSRDRVDHGYTF; cdr3_nt: TGCGCCAGCAGCCGGGACAGGGTTGATCATGGCTACACCTTC
d_call: TRBD1; j_call: TRBJ2-1; v_call: TRBV7-6; cdr3_length: 16; cdr3_aa: CASSIQGVGTYNEQFF; cdr3_nt: TGTGCCAGCAGCATACAGGGGGTGGGAACCTACAATGAGCAGTTCTTC
d_call: -; j_call: TRBJ1-2; v_call: TRBV7-2; cdr3_length: 15; cdr3_aa: CASSFPRQDPLLETF; cdr3_nt: TGTGCCAGCAGCTTCCCCCGTCAGGACCCCCTATTGGAGACCTTC
d_call: TRBD1; j_call: TRBJ2-1; v_call: TRBV18; cdr3_length: 15; cdr3_aa: CASSPPGTDPNEQFF; cdr3_nt: TGTGCCAGCTCACCCCCTGGGACAGACCCGAATGAGCAGTTCTTC
d_call: -; j_call: TRBJ2-1; v_call: TRBV4-3; cdr3_length: 17; cdr3_aa: CASSQSPGGRPYNEQFF; cdr3_nt: TGCGCCAGCAGCCAGTCTCCTGGAGGTAGGCCCTACAATGAGCAGTTCTTC
d_call: -; j_call: TRBJ2-3; v_call: TRBV9; cdr3_length: 12; cdr3_aa: CASSALSGTQYF; cdr3_nt: TGTGCCAGCAGCGCCCTTTCGGGTACGCAGTATTTT
d_call: -; j_call: TRBJ2-1; v_call: TRBV7-3; cdr3_length: 13; cdr3_aa: CASSTSPYNEQFF; cdr3_nt: TGTGCCAGCAGCACCTCCCCCTACAATGAGCAGTTCTTC
d_call: TRBD1; j_call: TRBJ1-4; v_call: TRBV6-1; cdr3_length: 14; cdr3_aa: CASSILGTEKKLFF; cdr3_nt: TGTGCCAGCAGTATACTCGGGACAGAGAAAAAACTGTTTTTT